This paragraph reports one T cell receptor (beta chain). Its antigen is currently not known. The sample holds no much larger clone one base away, and base qualities are not on file. This sample was taken from a study of shared clonotypes between healthy human individuals (dated by TCRdb to the early 2020s). Regarding the research as a whole: The cohort comprised two women and three men aged 18 to 49 years. Per donor, leukapheresis produced somewhere between about 0.8 and 9 billion PBMCs. Libraries were prepared and TCR repertoires were sequenced by different laboratories using diverse techniques, in order to increase sequencing depth and limit assay-specific biases. For each donor, CD4 naive and CD4 memory were each given three plates, CD8 naive was given two plates, and CD8 memory was given one plate. To estimate repertoire size and how much clonotype sharing occurs between individuals, the study deeply sequenced the blood TCR repertoires of about five healthy adults. The study at large found these results: Even with the large sequencing depth, rarefaction of the sorted-subset datasets indicated that sequencing was incomplete. Pairwise subsampling indicated that sequencing depth was expected to affect the degree of clonotype sharing among donors. The genetic and exposure-history diversity represented was limited by the small number of donors. Only blood was sampled, and tissue TCR repertoires likely differ from those in blood. Clonotypes shared by all four sorted-subset donors showed higher generation probabilities than non-shared clonotypes. Sharing across several donors was observed for approximately 5% of naive CD4, 3.5% of naive CD8, roughly 2.4% of memory CD4, and around 0.4% of memory CD8 clonotypes. Naive subsets generally had larger estimated clonotype richness than memory subsets.

The donors were healthy, HIV-negative adults who had no recently reported acute infections or vaccinations. All donors were Caucasian adults living in Nashville, Tennessee, USA. Magnetic negative selection was used to enrich CD4+ T cells, after which naive cells were positively selected on CD45RA and the negative fraction became the memory subset. After blood collection by leukapheresis, PBMCs were isolated using Ficoll-Histopaque density gradient centrifugation and then cryopreserved in the vapor phase of liquid nitrogen. Analytical flow cytometry was used to check the purity and quantity of every magnetically sorted T cell population. From each sorted fraction, genomic DNA was isolated and quantified by UV absorbance on a Nanodrop 2000c. CDR1 and CDR2 (MDHEN, SYDVKM) derive from the germline V gene. V loses 6 bases of germline sequence and J loses 5 bases, and the interval between the two ends is 13 bases. From cysteine to phenylalanine, the CDR3 is 13 amino acids long. Only CDR3 DNA is held: 39 bases, read in frame from base 1.

Using the deep immunoSEQ assay, multiplex PCR amplified TCR CDR3 regions from genomic DNA. Genomic DNA extracted from each cell subset was distributed evenly over all wells of several immunoSEQ 96-well plates, and each plate served as one replicate. For sorted subsets, roughly 0.2 ug genomic DNA, equal to 25,000 to 35,000 T cell genomes, was loaded into each replicate PCR. Purified libraries were measured with a Qubit 3.0 fluorometer, size-checked on a Bioanalyzer 2100, and measured again with the KAPA Library Quantification kit. A separate single-read 150-cycle Illumina NextSeq 550 flow cell was used to sequence each immunoSEQ 96-well plate. The published analysis was carried out like this. Because the immunoSEQ output included only junctional sequences and no quality scores, the filtering could not be the same as the filtering used for full-length reads. To assign V/J genes and CDR3, sequences were annotated using PyIR, a Python wrapper for IgBLAST v1.9, with IMGT germline references. Reads were removed for weak V/J assignments (E-value above 1e-6), missing CDR3, stop codons, out-of-frame junctions, or ambiguous translated residues. V3J clonotypes were defined as sequences sharing the same inferred V gene, J gene, and CDR3 amino acid sequence. The percentage overlap between two repertoires was calculated by dividing the number of shared unique clonotypes by the size of the smaller repertoire. Three approaches were used to assess repertoire richness: RTK rarefaction, the Chao1 estimator, and Recon v2.1 estimates of unobserved clonotypes. OLGA was used to compute generation probabilities for all TCRbeta clonotypes that the gDNA method yielded from several donors. TCRdb took this table from immuneACCESS and kept in-frame rearrangements with V and J called. Such tables lack part of the clones; where checked against another copy, unresolved V genes explain under half of the gap, and the rest is unexplained. V and J calls and clone size are those listed in that table; D and trimming were worked out from the DNA. For this sample the table gives 980,000 or so clones, of which approximately 76% were detected only once. The ten largest clones capture around 1.5% of the sample.

The TCR comes from a man aged 18 to 29 in good health. Sequenced material: memory CD4+ T cells sorted from blood. The intended sense of this specimen's cell subset or site label: CD45RA-negative fraction. The chain employs TRBV28 and TRBJ1-1, with the D gene call left open. CDR3 reads: CASRPKPGTEAFF. The nucleotides are TGTGCCAGCAGACCTAAACCGGGTACTGAAGCTTTCTTT.